This TCR beta chain was recorded in a study of early T cells in non-severe SARS-CoV-2 infection (dated by TCRdb to the early 2020s). Regarding the study in general: Because TCR sequencing was done on bulk RNA from unsorted whole blood, the alpha and beta chains could not be paired.

This was a case-control study nested in a cohort of healthcare workers in London, UK, who had nasopharyngeal swab PCR tests and blood samples taken every week. Between 23 and 31 March 2020, the week of the UK lockdown, healthcare workers were enrolled and then followed up weekly for as long as 16 weeks. General findings and caveats noted by the study authors: VDJdb matching was skewed toward anti-spike CD8 responses and likely underestimated virus-specific expansions, missing private and CD4 specificities.

V is reduced by 0 bases and J by 0 bases, leaving a spacing of 15 bases between them. Taken from the germline V gene, the CDR1 and CDR2 loops are MNHEY and SVGAGI. The CDR3 holds 18 amino acids from the cysteine to the phenylalanine. Solely the CDR3 DNA is kept, with 54 bases framed from the first base. Ten or more counts support this clonotype. The target of this receptor is not known. Per-base quality was not reported, and no clone a single base away is much larger than it. The method was 5' RACE. TCRdb lists the instrument as NextSeq 500. Unique molecular identifiers were attached to individual cDNA molecules in the TCR library protocol so that sequencing error and PCR bias could be corrected. TCR alpha and beta chains were both sequenced, and the abundances of alpha and beta sequences in each sample were closely correlated with each other. In the paper's pipeline: Decombinator V4 was used to annotate the V gene, J gene and CDR3 of the TCR sequences. Expanded TCRs were defined as changing significantly between any two time points under a Poisson model with p below 0.0001. Abundances of TCRs were expressed as counts per million after normalisation to the total number of TCRs sequenced in each sample. TRAV1-2 paired with TRAJ12, TRAJ20 or TRAJ33 defined MAIT TCRs, while TRAV10 paired with TRAJ18 defined iNKT TCRs. VDJdb, accessed on 1 November 2021, was searched for TCRs annotated for CMV, EBV and SARS-CoV-2, and TCRs annotated for more than one antigen were excluded. TCRdb itself trimmed the public reads at Q25 with fastp, ran MiXCR and retained productive beta chains. CDR3 protein duplicates are merged, each entry listing the most common genes and DNA. The V and J calls shown here were made by TCRdb, not taken from the authors' results. The sample data list around 100,000 distinct CDR3 sequences, and about an eighth of these were observed just once. The ten largest clones take up over 5% of the sample.

This chain is built from TRBV6-5 and TRBJ2-1; the D segment cannot be called with confidence. The sequencing input was whole blood. The sequence was obtained from an adult who was a healthcare worker with PCR-confirmed SARS-CoV-2 infection or an uninfected control (not recorded which). The CDR3 region: CASSYSPFIQNSYNEQFF. The DNA sequence is given as TGTGCCAGCAGTTACTCCCCCTTCATACAGAACTCCTACAATGAGCAGTTCTTC.